Listed here are 5 T cell receptor beta chains from one sample, sequenced in a study of T cells in Graves' hyperthyroidism and ophthalmopathy. RNA transcripts provided the source from which TCR beta CDR3 regions were amplified. First-round RT-PCR of the TCR CDR3 relied on the HTBI primer set. Each CDR3 protein is one row after TCRdb ran MiXCR on the multiplex PCR reads. This repertoire shows hundreds of thousands of distinct CDR3 sequences, around 39% found once; its top ten account for over 8%. Sequences were obtained from blood. The receptors were sampled from a man aged 18 to 29 with Graves' hyperthyroidism.

Many counts were recorded for this clonotype. The rearrangement joins TRBV7-9 to TRBJ2-2, with D uncertain. In germline, CDR1 is SEHNR, CDR2 FQNEAQ (reference sequence). The CDR3 spans 14 residues. V lost 5 bases and J lost 0, with 7 bases in between. In DNA, the CDR3 is TGTGCCAGCAGCCGCATTTCGAACACCGGGGAGCTGTTTTTT. It codes for CASSRISNTGELFF.

This clonotype was counted only a few times. The gene calls are TRBV9 and TRBJ1-2; D not certain. CDR3 size: 14 residues. Germline V gene sequence: CDR1 SGDLS, CDR2 YYNGEE. V lost 4 bases and J 6 bases, leaving 16 bases between the germline ends. This chain's CDR3 is CASSQDRSSHGYTF. The CDR3 DNA sequence: TGTGCCAGCAGCCAAGATCGGTCATCACATGGCTACACCTTC. The full variable domain, completed using reference TRBV9 and TRBJ1-2, is DSGVTQTPKHLITATGQRVTLRCSPRSGDLSVYWYQQSLDQGLQFLIQYYNGEERAKGNILERFSAQQFPDLHSELNLSSLELGDSALYFCASSQDRSSHGYTFGSGTRLTVV.

This chain links TRBV5-5 with TRBJ1-3; 11 bases align to TRBD1. Trimming at V came to 4 bases and at J to 0 bases, leaving 12 bases not matched to a gene. Germline V gene lookup returns CDR1 SGHKS and CDR2 YYEKEE (reference sequence). The length of the CDR3 is 19 residues. This CDR3 is CASSSRGTGGVLSGNTIYF. CDR3 DNA sequence: TGTGCCAGCAGCAGTCGCGGGACAGGGGGTGTTCTCTCTGGAAACACCATATATTTT.

This clonotype was counted at least ten times. The rearrangement uses TRBV20-1 and TRBJ2-5; D ambiguous. This CDR3 is 15 amino acids long. The V end was cut by 1 base, the J end by 1 base, with 13 bases between. Germline assignment: CDR1 DFQATT and CDR2 SNEGSKA (reference sequence). CDR3 sequence reads: CSARGLSSFQETQYF. CDR3 coding DNA: TGCAGTGCTAGAGGCCTATCGTCGTTCCAAGAGACCCAGTACTTC.

This clonotype was counted a few times. The rearrangement joins TRBV20-1 to TRBJ2-7, with a weak D call TRBD2 (6 bases). Germline-derived CDR1 and CDR2 are DFQATT and SNEGSKA (reference sequence). The ends were cut back, 3 bases at V and 2 bases at J, with 11 bases in the middle. The CDR3 spans 13 residues. CDR3: CSASHGRTYEQYF. The DNA of the CDR3 is TGCAGTGCTAGCCACGGGAGAACCTACGAGCAGTACTTC.